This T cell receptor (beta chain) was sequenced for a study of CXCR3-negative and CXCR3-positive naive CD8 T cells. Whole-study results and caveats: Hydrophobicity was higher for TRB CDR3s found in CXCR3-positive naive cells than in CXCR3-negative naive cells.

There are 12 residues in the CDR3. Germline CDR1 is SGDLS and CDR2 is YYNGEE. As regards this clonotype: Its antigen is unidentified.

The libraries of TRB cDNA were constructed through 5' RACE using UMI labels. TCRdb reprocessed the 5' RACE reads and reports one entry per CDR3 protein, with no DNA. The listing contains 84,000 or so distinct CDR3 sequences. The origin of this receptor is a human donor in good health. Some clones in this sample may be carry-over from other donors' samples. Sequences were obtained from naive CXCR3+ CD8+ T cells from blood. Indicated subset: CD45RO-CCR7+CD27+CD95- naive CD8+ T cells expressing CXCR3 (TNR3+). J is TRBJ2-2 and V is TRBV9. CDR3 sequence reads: CASSVGTGELFF.